These 32 T cell receptor beta chains share one sample of origin, sequenced in a study of technical replicates of blood from a handful of donors. Produced via immunoSEQ multiplex PCR; TCRdb's table is partial and in-frame only. This sample yields about 79,000 clones, of which about 90% are seen a single time; approximately 0.4% belongs to the top ten. The material sequenced was T cells isolated from PBMCs. All receptors come from a human donor in good health. Some clones in this sample may be carry-over from other donors' samples.

The V call is TRBV11-3, the J call TRBJ2-1, with 11 bases aligning to TRBD1. This CDR3 contains 14 residues. V lost 6 bases, J lost 8 bases, and 6 bases stayed unmatched. Germline V gene data show CDR1 as SGHNT and CDR2 as YENEEA. The CDR3 DNA sequence: TGTGCCAGCAGTCCTTGGACAGGGGGCGATGAGCAGTTCTTC. Amino acid sequence: CASSPWTGGDEQFF.

The V call is TRBV9, the J call TRBJ2-1; 11 nucleotides match TRBD2. CDR1 and CDR2 from the germline V gene are SGDLS and YYNGEE. The V and J ends lost 3 bases and 6 bases, in that order; junction bases with no gene match: 8. This CDR3 contains 16 residues. The CDR3 nucleotides read TGTGCCAGCAGCGGGATTAGCGGGAGGGTGTTCAATGAGCAGTTCTTC. Its protein is CASSGISGRVFNEQFF.

The chain is built from TRBV29-1 and TRBJ2-5; D not certain. The V end lost 7 bases, the J end lost 5 bases, and 14 bases lay between the germline ends. The CDR3 has 12 residues. Germline assignment: CDR1 SQVTM and CDR2 ANQGSEA. In DNA, the CDR3 is TGCAGCGCCATGGGCAATGGGGAGACCCAGTACTTC. This codes for CSAMGNGETQYF.

V is TRBV5-4 and J is TRBJ1-4; no firm D call. This CDR3 comprises 16 residues. The germline gives CDR1 SGHNT, CDR2 YYREEE (reference sequence). Trimming took off 0 bases at V and 5 bases at J, with 14 bases between the two ends. The CDR3 loop is CASSLARSPPNEKLFF. CDR3 sequence (DNA): TGTGCCAGCAGCTTGGCGAGGTCGCCGCCAAATGAAAAACTGTTTTTT.

V usage is TRBV28 and J usage is TRBJ2-1; TRBD2 is a possible D gene (6 bases). The germline CDR1 and CDR2 sequences are MDHEN and SYDVKM. Trimming took off 5 bases at V and 8 bases at J, with 16 bases between the two ends. CDR3 length: 14 amino acids. The CDR3 DNA reads TGTGCCAGCAGTGTTCGGGACTCGGGGGATGAGCAGTTCTTC. Protein product: CASSVRDSGDEQFF.

The chain combines TRBV30 with TRBJ2-5; TRBD2 matches at 9 bases. The V segment lost 5 bases and the J segment 6 bases; nucleotides outside the gene matches: 10. This CDR3 has 14 amino acids. CDR1 and CDR2 (germline): GTSNPN, SVGIG (reference sequence). The CDR3 DNA is TGTGCCTGGGTACCGGGACTAGCCGCACAGACCCAGTACTTC. Protein sequence: CAWVPGLAAQTQYF.

The chain couples TRBV27 to TRBJ1-1, with 8 bases fitting TRBD1. V trimming: 5 bases; J trimming: 5 bases; junction bases outside the gene matches: 10. The CDR3 is 15 residues long. CDR1 and CDR2 from the germline V gene are MNHEY and SMNVEV (reference sequence). As DNA, the CDR3 is TGTGCCAGCAGTCTTAAAGGACAGGGCTGGACTGAAGCTTTCTTT. Amino acid sequence: CASSLKGQGWTEAFF.

The chain carries TRBV19 and TRBJ1-1, with D perhaps matching TRBD1 (5 bases). Germline CDR1 LNHDA, CDR2 SQIVND (reference sequence). There are 13 residues in the CDR3. With 9 bases removed from V and 5 bases from J, the gap between germline ends came to 16 bases. The chain's CDR3 is CASNLGVGTEAFF. The CDR3 region has the DNA TGTGCCAGCAATCTAGGGGTGGGGACTGAAGCTTTCTTT.

The chain uses TRBV5-4 and TRBJ2-7; D is perhaps TRBD2 (7 bases). The germline CDR1 and CDR2 sequences are SGHNT and YYREEE (reference sequence). CDR3 length: 17 amino acids. Trimming took off 4 bases at V and 5 bases at J, with 25 bases between the two ends. The CDR3 DNA reads TGTGCCAGCAGCCTAAGGGGGGTGACTAGGGAGGGTCACGAGCAGTACTTC. It is translated as CASSLRGVTREGHEQYF.

The chain joins TRBV19 to TRBJ2-1; TRBD1 aligns across 10 bases. J gave up 6 bases and V 6 bases, and 2 bases lay outside the gene matches. The germline CDR1 and CDR2 sequences are LNHDA and SQIVND (reference sequence). There are 13 residues in the CDR3. The CDR3 loop is CASRGQGVNEQFF. The CDR3, as DNA: TGTGCCAGTAGAGGACAGGGGGTCAATGAGCAGTTCTTC.

The chain combines TRBV5-6 with TRBJ1-1, with 7 bases that match TRBD1. The CDR3 covers 14 residues. CDR1 and CDR2 (germline): SGHDT, YYEEEE. V lost 0 bases to trimming and J lost 11 bases; unmatched junction nucleotides: 10. Here the CDR3 reads CASSLGDSGVRAFF. The CDR3 coding sequence is TGTGCCAGCAGCTTGGGGGACAGCGGTGTGAGGGCTTTCTTT.

The CDR3 sequence: CASSMRERGTEAFF. The CDR3 nucleotides read TGTGCCAGTAGTATGAGAGAAAGGGGGACTGAAGCTTTCTTT. The V call is TRBV19, the J call TRBJ1-1, with D possibly being TRBD1 (6 bases). Germline-derived CDR1 and CDR2 are LNHDA and SQIVND (reference sequence). With 3 bases removed from V and 5 bases from J, the gap between germline ends came to 13 bases. CDR3 length: 14 amino acids.

This rearrangement joins TRBV9 to TRBJ2-1; 9 bases agree with TRBD2. The CDR3 has 17 residues. V lost 0 bases and J lost 4; bases outside the gene matches: 8. Germline V gene data show CDR1 as SGDLS and CDR2 as YYNGEE. The CDR3 DNA reads TGTGCCAGCAGCGTAGGCGCCGGGACTAGCAAGTACAATGAGCAGTTCTTC. The encoded protein is CASSVGAGTSKYNEQFF.

This clone was seen more than once but under ten times. The chain combines TRBV19 with TRBJ1-5; possible D gene TRBD1, 5 bases. Germline V gene lookup returns CDR1 LNHDA and CDR2 SQIVND (reference sequence). V gave up 4 bases and J gave up 4 bases, with 8 bases separating them. The CDR3 consists of 13 residues. CDR3 residues: CASSRGQNQPQHF. Written as DNA, the CDR3 is TGTGCCAGTAGTAGAGGACAAAATCAGCCCCAGCATTTT. Together with reference TRBV19 and TRBJ1-5, the CDR3 gives the full variable domain: DGGITQSPKYLFRKEGQNVTLSCEQNLNHDAMYWYRQDPGQGLRLIYYSQIVNDFQKGDIAEGYSVSREKKESFPLTVTSAQKNPTAFYLCASSRGQNQPQHFGDGTRLSIL.

This sequence joins TRBV5-4 and TRBJ2-6, with D hard to call. The CDR3 spans 16 residues. Per the germline V gene, CDR1 is SGHNT and CDR2 is YYREEE (reference sequence). Trimming removed 4 bases at V and 0 bases at J, with 11 bases between. CDR3 nucleotides: TGTGCCAGCAGCGCCTTACCGAGCTCTGGGGCCAACGTCCTGACTTTC. This codes for CASSALPSSGANVLTF.

In DNA form, the CDR3 reads TGTGCCAGCAGCTTATCTCGGACTAATCAGCCCCAGCATTTT. Protein: CASSLSRTNQPQHF. The J gene is TRBJ1-5, the V gene TRBV7-3, with D uncertain. This CDR3 is 14 amino acids long. Germline V gives CDR1 SGHTA, CDR2 FQGTGA. V was clipped by 2 bases and J by 4 bases, with 9 bases between them.

The chain links TRBV28 to TRBJ2-3; 10 bases match TRBD1. There are 15 residues in the CDR3. J gave up 4 bases and V 10 bases, and 11 bases lay outside the gene matches. Germline loops: CDR1 MDHEN, CDR2 SYDVKM. Here the CDR3 reads CATLDRGRTADTQYF. For the CDR3, the DNA is TGTGCCACCTTAGACAGGGGGCGGACAGCAGATACGCAGTATTTT.

The rearrangement joins TRBV2 to TRBJ2-7, with D perhaps matching TRBD2 (6 bases). CDR1 and CDR2 (germline): SNHLY, FYNNEI. With 2 bases removed from V and 5 bases from J, the gap between germline ends came to 13 bases. This CDR3 contains 14 residues. The CDR3 sequence is CASSEMRGLDEQYF. The CDR3 nucleotides read TGTGCCAGCAGTGAAATGCGGGGTCTGGACGAGCAGTACTTC.

The rearrangement joins TRBV2 to TRBJ2-3; D unclear. The CDR3 runs 11 residues. V gave up 5 bases and J gave up 6 bases, with 6 bases separating them. Germline V gene data show CDR1 as SNHLY and CDR2 as FYNNEI. The CDR3 DNA is TGTGCCAGCAGTCTGAGCGATACGCAGTATTTT. Amino acids: CASSLSDTQYF.

The chain carries TRBV27 and TRBJ2-2, with 9 bases fitting TRBD1. The CDR3 runs to 15 residues. V was pared by 4 bases and J by 6 bases, with 6 bases of the junction left unmatched. CDR1 is MNHEY and CDR2 is SMNVEV in the germline V gene (reference sequence). The CDR3 DNA is TGTGCCAGCAGTTGGGGGACAGGGTTATCCGGGGAGCTGTTTTTT. Protein: CASSWGTGLSGELFF.

This chain joins TRBV2 and TRBJ2-3; perhaps TRBD2 as D (6 bases). The germline V gene has CDR1 SNHLY and CDR2 FYNNEI. V dropped 3 bases and J dropped 4 bases, with 11 bases sitting between them. This CDR3 contains 14 residues. The CDR3 DNA sequence: TGTGCCAGCAGTGAGGGACTTACGGCAGATACGCAGTATTTT. Protein product: CASSEGLTADTQYF.

The chain is built from TRBV28 and TRBJ2-1; 9 bases map to TRBD2. The CDR3 spans 15 residues. Germline CDR1 is MDHEN and CDR2 is SYDVKM. Germline trimming cut 5 bases from V and 10 bases from J; bases unmatched to any gene: 12. Here the CDR3 reads CASSLAGKLIREQFF. The CDR3 DNA sequence: TGTGCCAGCAGTCTAGCGGGGAAATTAATAAGGGAGCAGTTCTTC.

This clone was seen once. The V gene is TRBV28, the J gene TRBJ2-7, with TRBD2 as a possible D gene (6 bases). The V gene's germline CDR1 is MDHEN and CDR2 SYDVKM. V lost 6 bases, J lost 3 bases, and 18 bases lay in between. The CDR3 length is 15 residues. The CDR3 reads CASRKELGEVYEQYF. The CDR3 bases are TGTGCCAGCAGAAAGGAACTGGGGGAGGTCTACGAGCAGTACTTC.

The J gene is TRBJ2-1, the V gene TRBV7-2; 8 bases map to TRBD2. The CDR3 totals 15 residues. The germline V gene encodes CDR1 SGHTA and CDR2 FQGNSA. The V and J ends lost 0 bases and 4 bases, in that order; junction bases with no gene match: 2. In DNA, the CDR3 is TGTGCCAGCAGCTTAGCCCCTAGCGGGTACAATGAGCAGTTCTTC. Translating gives CASSLAPSGYNEQFF.

The V gene is TRBV15, the J gene TRBJ1-4; 10 bases are a match to TRBD1. This CDR3 has 15 amino acids. Germline V CDR1 and CDR2: LNHNV, YYDKDF (reference sequence). Losses at the gene ends were 2 bases for V and 11 bases for J; bases not matched to a gene: 8. In nucleotides, the CDR3 is TGTGCCACCAGCAGACCCGGACAGGGGGATGGGAAACTGTTTTTT. It codes for CATSRPGQGDGKLFF.

V usage is TRBV18 and J usage is TRBJ2-3, with 9 positions matching TRBD2. There are 16 residues in the CDR3. V lost 1 base, J lost 0 bases, and 2 bases stayed unmatched. CDR1 is KGHSH, CDR2 LQKENI, per germline. The CDR3 sequence is CASSPLAGASTDTQYF. The DNA for the CDR3 is TGTGCCAGCTCACCACTAGCGGGAGCGAGCACAGATACGCAGTATTTT.

V and J are TRBV7-8 and TRBJ1-2; D is unclear. The V end lost 0 bases, the J end lost 4 bases, and 6 bases lay between the germline ends. Germline V lookup: CDR1 SGHVS, CDR2 FQNEAQ. The CDR3 covers 13 residues. In DNA, the CDR3 is TGTGCCAGCAGCTTAGCCAGATCCTATGGCTACACCTTC. Translation gives CASSLARSYGYTF.

V is TRBV9 and J is TRBJ2-1; no firm D call. V was clipped by 0 bases and J by 9 bases, with 7 bases between them. From germline, CDR1 is SGDLS and CDR2 YYNGEE. CDR3 length equals 12 residues. Here the CDR3 DNA reads TGTGCCAGCAGCGTAGGCGATGGTGAGCAGTTCTTC. It translates to CASSVGDGEQFF.

The genes are TRBV11-3 and TRBJ2-7, with D possibly matching TRBD2 (6 bases). The CDR3 is 15 residues long. CDR1 is SGHNT and CDR2 is YENEEA in the germline V gene. The germline V and J ends were trimmed by 3 bases and 3 bases, with 15 bases remaining between them. The CDR3 region has the DNA TGTGCCAGCAGCTTGGGAAAGGGACTGGGCTACGAGCAGTACTTC. It encodes CASSLGKGLGYEQYF. Drawing the rest from reference TRBV11-3 and TRBJ2-7, the complete variable domain is EAGVVQSPRYKIIEKKQPVAFWCNPISGHNTLYWYLQNLGQGPELLIRYENEEAVDDSQLPKDRFSAERLKGVDSTLKIQPAELGDSAVYLCASSLGKGLGYEQYFGPGTRLTVT.

The chain recombines TRBV28 with TRBJ2-7; 10 nucleotides agree with TRBD2. J was trimmed by 4 bases and V by 5 bases; bases with no gene match: 5. The CDR3 is 14 amino acids. Germline V gene lookup returns CDR1 MDHEN and CDR2 SYDVKM. The CDR3: CASSPGLAVYEQYF. DNA of the CDR3: TGTGCCAGCAGTCCCGGACTAGCGGTATACGAGCAGTACTTC.

The rearrangement joins TRBV6-1 to TRBJ2-1, with 8 bases aligning to TRBD2. The CDR3 has 16 amino acids. Germline CDR1 and CDR2: MNHNS and SASEGT. The junction had 5 bases not matched to a gene; V was cut back by 1 base and J by 3 bases. The CDR3 reads CASSEDPLAGYNEQFF. In DNA form, the CDR3 reads TGTGCCAGCAGTGAAGATCCCCTAGCGGGCTACAATGAGCAGTTCTTC.

V gene TRBV4-3 combines with J gene TRBJ2-7; D might be TRBD2 (6 bases). V gave up 4 bases and J gave up 6 bases, with 22 bases separating them. This CDR3 is 16 amino acids long. CDR1 and CDR2 from the germline V gene are LGHNA and YSLEER. The CDR3 DNA is TGCGCCAGCAGCCCCCGGGGTCGAAGGGAGGCACCCGAGCAGTACTTC. It is translated as CASSPRGRREAPEQYF.